This T cell receptor (beta chain) stems from a study of early T cells in non-severe SARS-CoV-2 infection. Study background: The sequenced material was bulk RNA from unsorted whole blood, and its chains were unpaired.

This CDR3 is 11 amino acids long. V was shortened by 5 bases and J by 7 bases, with 8 bases between the two germline ends. Germline values: CDR1 MDHEN, CDR2 SYDVKM. This clonotype was picked up many times. Its specificity is not known. Study outcomes and limitations: The study's VDJdb matching favored anti-spike CD8 responses and missed private and CD4 specificities.

Attachment of unique molecular identifiers was made to individual cDNA molecules. One entry per CDR3 protein results from TCRdb running MiXCR on the 5' RACE reads. The top ten hold about 5.8% of the sample, which has roughly 60,000 distinct CDR3 sequences, under 8% seen once. The TCR sequence derives from an adult who was a healthcare worker with PCR-confirmed SARS-CoV-2 infection or an uninfected control (not recorded which). The sequences come from whole blood, collected at baseline. This chain uses TRBV28 with TRBJ1-2, with unresolved D. The DNA of the CDR3 is TGTGCCAGCAGTCTGCGGAGTGGCTACACCTTC. Translating gives CASSLRSGYTF.